The 16 T cell receptor beta chains below all came from one sample that was sequenced in a study of long-term antiretroviral therapy in people with HIV. Researchers report immunoSEQ v3.0 was run at survey level. This table comes from immunoSEQ multiplex PCR, and its TCRdb copy is limited to in-frame clones, with some not included. The data contain under 30,000 clones, roughly 80% of them singletons. The sequences come from unsorted PBMCs, collected 0.3 years after starting antiretroviral therapy. These TCRs come from a man aged 35-49 years with HIV.

The V and J genes are TRBV18 and TRBJ1-2; a possible D gene is TRBD1 (5 bases). V was shortened by 3 bases and J by 2 bases, with 10 bases between the two germline ends. The germline V gene has CDR1 KGHSH and CDR2 LQKENI. This CDR3 has 14 residues. In nucleotides, the CDR3 is TGTGCCAGCTCACCGGGGCCCTCGAACTATGGCTACACCTTC. Its protein product is CASSPGPSNYGYTF.

The chain couples TRBV19 to TRBJ1-5; 7 positions match TRBD1. The germline CDR1 and CDR2 sequences are LNHDA and SQIVND (reference sequence). Trimming took 5 bases from V and 8 from J; bases not matched to a gene: 6. The CDR3 has 13 residues. The CDR3 DNA sequence: TGTGCCAGTAGTGACAGGGCCCGGGAGCCCCAGCATTTT. This encodes CASSDRAREPQHF.

The V call is TRBV5-1, the J call TRBJ1-6; D may be TRBD1 (6 bases). V was trimmed by 0 bases and J by 8 bases, leaving 9 bases between them. This CDR3 contains 14 residues. Germline-derived CDR1 and CDR2 are SGHRS and YFSETQ. The CDR3 here is CASSLAGVDSPLHF. Written as DNA, the CDR3 is TGCGCCAGCAGCTTGGCAGGGGTTGATTCACCCCTCCACTTT.

This clone was seen only once. The chain joins TRBV4-1 to TRBJ2-1; no clear D gene. The CDR3 covers 11 residues. The germline V gene has CDR1 MGHRA and CDR2 YSYEKL. Trimming took 1 base from V and 15 from J, leaving 10 bases between them. CDR3 in DNA: TGCGCCAGCAGCCAAGGATCCGTTATGTTCTTC. Its protein is CASSQGSVMFF.

The chain links TRBV19 to TRBJ1-2, with 7 positions matching TRBD1. Germline V lookup: CDR1 LNHDA, CDR2 SQIVND (reference sequence). CDR3 length equals 16 residues. V was clipped by 6 bases and J by 5 bases; unmatched bases: 15. Here the CDR3 DNA reads TGTGCCAGTAGCAATCCCCGAGACAGGGTTACGTATGGCTACACCTTC. Translating gives CASSNPRDRVTYGYTF.

The chain links TRBV11-3 to TRBJ2-5; D not resolved. V lost 5 bases, J lost 2 bases, and 9 bases lay in between. Germline values: CDR1 SGHNT, CDR2 YENEEA. The CDR3 length is 13 residues. Here the CDR3 DNA reads TGTGCCAGCAGCACTGGCAGTCAAGAGACCCAGTACTTC. It translates to CASSTGSQETQYF.

The CDR3 reads CSVKWGARNEKLFF. CDR3 sequence (DNA): TGCAGCGTTAAGTGGGGGGCTCGTAATGAAAAACTGTTTTTT. The chain employs TRBV29-1 and TRBJ1-4; tentatively, D is TRBD1 (6 bases). Germline CDR1 reads SQVTM; CDR2 reads ANQGSEA. Trimming removed 5 bases at V and 4 bases at J, with 14 bases between. The CDR3 has 14 residues. The whole variable domain, remainder taken from reference TRBV29-1 and TRBJ1-4, is SAVISQKPSRDICQRGTSLTIQCQVDSQVTMMFWYRQQPGQSLTLIATANQGSEATYESGFVIDKFPISRPNLTFSTLTVSNMSPEDSSIYLCSVKWGARNEKLFFGSGTQLSVL.

CDR3 sequence reads: CSVEDLRTRSGNTIYF. In nucleotides, the CDR3 is TGCAGCGTTGAAGATCTTCGGACCCGCTCTGGAAACACCATATATTTT. The gene calls are TRBV29-1 and TRBJ1-3; D is unresolved. Germline V gives CDR1 SQVTM, CDR2 ANQGSEA. Trimming pared 0 bases from V and 0 bases from J, leaving 12 bases between. The CDR3 is made up of 16 amino acids.

The genes are TRBV21-1 and TRBJ1-5; the D call of TRBD1 is as the table states it, not checked on the DNA. TRBV21-1 has pseudogene status. CDR3 size: 16 residues. In DNA form, the CDR3 reads TGTGCCAGCAGATCTTATGACAGGGTTCGCAATCAGCCCCAGCATTTT. Amino acids: CASRSYDRVRNQPQHF.

This chain connects TRBV6-5 to TRBJ2-3; D is unclear. The CDR3 has 13 amino acids. V was cut by 10 bases and J by 1 base, with 12 bases left in between. Germline CDR1 MNHEY, CDR2 SVGAGI. CDR3 in amino acids: CATEAVGTDTQYF. As DNA, the CDR3 is TGTGCCACAGAGGCGGTGGGCACAGATACGCAGTATTTT.

The chain carries TRBV5-1 and TRBJ2-3; 15 bases are a match to TRBD2. The CDR3 runs to 17 residues. CDR1 is SGHRS and CDR2 is YFSETQ in the germline V gene. Losses at the gene ends were 4 bases for V and 2 bases for J; bases not matched to a gene: 5. CDR3 amino acids: CASSPGTSGGFTDTQYF. The CDR3 bases are TGCGCCAGCAGCCCCGGGACTAGCGGGGGGTTCACAGATACGCAGTATTTT.

This CDR3 reads CASSHQSKGEDYGYTF. In DNA, the CDR3 is TGTGCCAGCAGCCACCAATCCAAAGGGGAGGACTATGGCTACACCTTC. The V call is TRBV7-9, the J call TRBJ1-2; the D gene is possibly TRBD1 (5 bases). CDR1 SEHNR and CDR2 FQNEAQ come from the germline V gene (reference sequence). The V and J ends lost 5 bases and 3 bases respectively, with 19 bases between them. CDR3 length: 16 amino acids. Filled out from reference TRBV7-9 and TRBJ1-2, the complete variable domain reads DTGVSQNPRHKITKRGQNVTFRCDPISEHNRLYWYRQTLGQGPEFLTYFQNEAQLEKSRLLSDRFSAERPKGSFSTLEIQRTEQGDSAMYLCASSHQSKGEDYGYTFGSGTRLTVV.

This chain uses TRBV2 with TRBJ1-3; the match to TRBD1 covers 9 bases. CDR1 and CDR2 from the germline V gene are SNHLY and FYNNEI. With V trimmed by 3 bases and J by 0 bases, 18 bases remained unmatched. The CDR3 contains 21 residues. The CDR3 DNA reads TGTGCCAGCAGTGATCTATCGACAGGGGGGATTTATTTAAGCTCTGGAAACACCATATATTTT. Translation: CASSDLSTGGIYLSSGNTIYF.

Only one count was recorded for this clone. The chain joins TRBV9 to TRBJ1-1; D call uncertain. In germline, CDR1 is SGDLS, CDR2 YYNGEE. V was shortened by 2 bases and J by 1 base, with 6 bases between the two germline ends. This CDR3 is built from 13 residues. The CDR3 reads CASSVFSNTEAFF. The CDR3 DNA sequence: TGTGCCAGCAGCGTGTTCTCGAACACTGAAGCTTTCTTT. The variable domain in full, completed from reference TRBV9 and TRBJ1-1, reads DSGVTQTPKHLITATGQRVTLRCSPRSGDLSVYWYQQSLDQGLQFLIQYYNGEERAKGNILERFSAQQFPDLHSELNLSSLELGDSALYFCASSVFSNTEAFFGQGTRLTVV.

This clone was counted a few times. The gene calls are TRBV28 and TRBJ1-2; D might be TRBD1 (6 bases). CDR3 length equals 15 residues. Germline V lookup: CDR1 MDHEN, CDR2 SYDVKM. With 2 bases removed from V and 4 bases from J, the gap between germline ends came to 14 bases. CDR3: CASSLRQGLGYGYTF. CDR3 sequence (DNA): TGTGCCAGCAGTTTACGTCAGGGGTTGGGCTATGGCTACACCTTC.

Judged by abundance, this clone is medium-sized. The chain has TRBV4-1 and TRBJ1-5; 12 positions match TRBD1. The germline CDR1 and CDR2 sequences are MGHRA and YSYEKL. This CDR3 comprises 15 residues. The ends lost 5 bases at V and 7 bases at J; junction bases unmatched: 6. CDR3 sequence (DNA): TGCGCCAGCAGCTGGGGACAGGGGGCCGGACAGCCCCAGCATTTT. It is translated as CASSWGQGAGQPQHF.